Described below is a single T cell receptor beta chain sequence and its context. This clone turned up a few times. No cognate antigen has been identified for it. Qualities for individual bases were not recorded, and no much larger clone is one base off. According to the study, the label for this sample's time point signals: after anti-PD-1 therapy. For bulk TCRbeta sequencing, genomic DNA was extracted from tumor biopsies or peripheral blood, and input amounts ranged from about 550 ng to 6,004 ng. Every patient had histologically proven advanced or metastatic basal or squamous cell carcinoma and was a poor candidate for surgical resection. The basal cell carcinoma cohort was made up of roughly eleven patients, and bulk tumor TCR sequencing was performed for roughly 8 of these patients. CDR1 and CDR2 were assigned from the germline V gene as SGHRS and YFSETQ. At the junction V is shortened by 3 bases and J by 2 bases, with 11 bases in between. The CDR3 contains 15 residues, cysteine and phenylalanine counted. CDR3 DNA is the only sequence kept; it has 45 bases, read in frame from the first base.

The immunoSEQ platform was used to carry out deep TCRbeta sequencing. Regarding the original processing steps: For further analysis, only productive rearrangements were exported from the immunoSEQ Analyzer. T cell phenotypes were assigned to bulk TCRbeta clonotypes by matching the clonotypes to single-cell RNA+TCR-seq clones that had the same TCRbeta sequence. Using bulk TCR sequencing data, clone enrichment in tumor was calculated by dividing a clone's tumor frequency by the same clone's PBMC frequency. TCRs were sorted with GLIPH into specificity groups, meaning clusters of distinct TCRs that share CDR3 motifs and likely recognize common antigens. As stored in TCRdb, this immuneACCESS dataset retains in-frame rearrangements with V and J assigned. A fraction of the clones does not appear; measured against another copy, unresolved V genes explain less than half of the discrepancy, and the remainder lacks a known reason. The DNA gave D and trimming, while V, J and clone size come from that table. This sample is represented by approximately 60,000 clones; about 74% of them were singletons. Of the sample, approximately 4.8% falls within the top ten clones.

This sample was included in a study of T cells in tumors after PD-1 blockade (dated by TCRdb to between 2018 and 2020). With regard to the full study: Exclusion criteria were prior checkpoint blockade, use of systemic immunosuppressants, or recent radiotherapy or other anti-cancer therapy within 4 weeks. To compare blood and tumor clonotypes, bulk TCR sequencing was performed on about 11 peripheral blood samples from about five patients. Some patients also continued taking vismodegib 150 mg daily during anti-PD-1 treatment. The study performed paired single-cell RNA and TCR sequencing on site-matched tumors from BCC or SCC patients before and after anti-PD-1 therapy. On average, peripheral blood samples had 95,000 to 140,000 TCR templates (range 24,679-257,772) and some 40,000 unique clonotypes. RECIST version 1.1 was used to evaluate clinical response. Patients received pembrolizumab 200 mg every 3 weeks or cemiplimab 350 mg every 2 weeks.

Broad study findings and their caveats: Roughly two fifths of tumor TCR clonotypes were detected in blood, and some novel exhausted tumor clones were observed in pre-treatment blood, which was taken as suggesting peripheral recruitment. Where the novel T cell clones came from was not identified, and possible sources could include lymphoid organs or rare unexpanded clones inside the tumor or in the tumor periphery.

The sample consisted of PBMCs, taken after anti-PD-1 treatment. Recombination joined TRBV5-1 with TRBJ2-2; the D gene identity is not certain. The receptor was derived from a human donor with basal cell carcinoma. The CDR3 corresponds to CASSSATYNTGELFF. In nucleotides, the sequence is TGCGCCAGCAGCTCCGCCACCTATAACACCGGGGAGCTGTTTTTT.